Reported below is one T cell receptor (beta chain). The CDR3 is 13 amino acids. The V segment lost 7 bases and the J segment 3 bases; nucleotides outside the gene matches: 6. Germline lookup yields CDR1 MDHEN and CDR2 SYDVKM. This record belongs to a study of technical replicates of blood from several donors. Repertoires were generated with immunoSEQ multiplex PCR, while TCRdb's copy carries only in-frame clones and drops some. The table has around 90,000 clones, around 94% seen once. The receptor was derived from a human donor in good health. This chain connects TRBV28 to TRBJ2-7; 7 bases line up with TRBD1. Sequencing was done on a sample of T cells isolated from PBMCs. In DNA form, the CDR3 reads TGTGCCAGCACTTCGGACAGGTTCTACGAGCAGTACTTC. It codes for CASTSDRFYEQYF.